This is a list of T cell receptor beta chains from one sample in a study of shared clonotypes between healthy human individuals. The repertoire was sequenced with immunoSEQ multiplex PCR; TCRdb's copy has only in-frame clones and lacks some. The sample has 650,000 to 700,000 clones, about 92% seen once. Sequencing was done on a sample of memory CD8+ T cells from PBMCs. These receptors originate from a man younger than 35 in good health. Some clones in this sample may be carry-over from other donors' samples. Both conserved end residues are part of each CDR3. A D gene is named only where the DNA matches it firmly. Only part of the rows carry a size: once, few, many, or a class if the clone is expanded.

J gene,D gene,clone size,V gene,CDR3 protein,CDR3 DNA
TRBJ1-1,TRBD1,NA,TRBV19,CASRATLTGTGEELGTEAFF,TGTGCCAGTAGAGCAACATTAACCGGGACAGGGGAGGAGTTGGGCACTGAAGCTTTCTTT
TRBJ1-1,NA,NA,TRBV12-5,CASGLDRRTEAFF,TGTGCTAGTGGTTTGGACAGGCGTACTGAAGCTTTCTTT
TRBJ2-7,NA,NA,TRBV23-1,CATKGADGAYEQYF,TGCGCCACTAAGGGTGCAGACGGTGCCTACGAGCAGTACTTC
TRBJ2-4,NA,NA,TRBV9,CASSPWGAKNIQYF,TGTGCCAGCAGCCCCTGGGGGGCCAAAAACATTCAGTACTTC
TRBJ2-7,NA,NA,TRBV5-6,CASNQYPYEQYF,TGTGCCAGCAACCAGTACCCTTACGAGCAGTACTTC
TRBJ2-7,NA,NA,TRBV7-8,CASSYALVGLEQYF,TGTGCCAGCAGCTACGCCCTGGTCGGCCTCGAGCAGTACTTC
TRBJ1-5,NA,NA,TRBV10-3,CAISDEQAGWGGYFNQPQHF,TGTGCCATCAGTGATGAACAGGCGGGCTGGGGGGGATACTTCAATCAGCCCCAGCATTTT
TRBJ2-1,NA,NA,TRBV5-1,CASSLLVGVGPNEQFF,TGCGCCAGCAGCTTGTTGGTAGGTGTAGGGCCCAATGAGCAGTTCTTC
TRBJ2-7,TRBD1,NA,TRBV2,CASSGPGQTWEQYF,TGTGCCAGCAGTGGACCGGGACAGACCTGGGAGCAGTACTTC
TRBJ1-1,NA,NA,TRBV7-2,CASSLGRALNTEAFF,TGTGCCAGCAGCTTAGGTAGGGCCCTGAACACTGAAGCTTTCTTT
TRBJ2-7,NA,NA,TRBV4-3,CASSQDWGSPLEQYF,TGCGCCAGCAGCCAAGATTGGGGGTCTCCCCTCGAGCAGTACTTC
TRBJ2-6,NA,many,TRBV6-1,CASALDGGANVLTF,TGTGCCAGCGCGTTGGATGGTGGGGCCAACGTCCTGACTTTC
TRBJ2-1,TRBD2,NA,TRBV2,CASSEVVSGRPPFF,TGTGCCAGCAGTGAGGTTGTTAGCGGGAGGCCACCGTTCTTC
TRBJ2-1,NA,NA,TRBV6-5,CASHYGVGVDNEQFF,TGTGCCAGCCACTACGGAGTGGGAGTCGACAATGAGCAGTTCTTC
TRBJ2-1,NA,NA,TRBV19,CASRDDRRYNEQFF,TGTGCCAGTAGGGACGACCGACGCTACAATGAGCAGTTCTTC
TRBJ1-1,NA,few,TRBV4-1,CASSLPTISSEAFF,TGCGCCAGCAGCCTCCCGACCATATCGTCTGAAGCTTTCTTT
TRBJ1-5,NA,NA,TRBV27,CASGQTNYNQPQHF,TGTGCCAGTGGGCAGACAAATTACAATCAGCCCCAGCATTTT
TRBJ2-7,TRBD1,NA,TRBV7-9,CASSSRTGGMYEQYF,TGTGCCAGCAGCTCGAGGACAGGGGGGATGTACGAGCAGTACTTC
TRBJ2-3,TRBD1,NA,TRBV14,CASSWGQSTDTQYF,TGTGCCAGCAGCTGGGGACAGAGCACAGATACGCAGTATTTT
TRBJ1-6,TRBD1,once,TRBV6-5,CASSYRQGGSPLHF,TGTGCCAGCAGTTATAGACAGGGCGGTTCACCCCTCCACTTT
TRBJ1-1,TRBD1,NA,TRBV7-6,CASSSGQITEAFF,TGTGCCAGCAGCTCGGGACAGATCACTGAAGCTTTCTTT
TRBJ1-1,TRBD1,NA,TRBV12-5,CASGLGQGNSEAFF,TGTGCTAGTGGTTTGGGACAGGGGAACAGTGAAGCTTTCTTT
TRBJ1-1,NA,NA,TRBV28,CASSLTENTEAFF,TGTGCCAGCAGCCTTACAGAGAACACTGAAGCTTTCTTT
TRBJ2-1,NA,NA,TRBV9,CASSPGTEQFF,TGTGCCAGCAGTCCCGGGACTGAGCAGTTCTTC
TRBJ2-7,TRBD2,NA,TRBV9,CASSAPGTSFGEQYF,TGTGCCAGCAGCGCCCCCGGGACTAGCTTTGGCGAGCAGTACTTC
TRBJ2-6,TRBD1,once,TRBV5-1,CASSPGTAQYYSGANVLTF,TGCGCCAGCAGCCCAGGGACAGCCCAATATTACTCTGGGGCCAACGTCCTGACTTTC
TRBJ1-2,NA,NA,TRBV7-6,CASSPGGYGYTF,TGTGCCAGCAGCCCGGGGGGATATGGCTACACCTTC
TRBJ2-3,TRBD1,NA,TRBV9,CASTARGQDTQYF,TGTGCCAGCACGGCCAGGGGGCAAGATACGCAGTATTTT
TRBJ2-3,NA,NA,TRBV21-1,CASSKAGLSTDTQYF,TGTGCCAGCAGCAAAGCGGGACTTAGCACAGATACGCAGTATTTT
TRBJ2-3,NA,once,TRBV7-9,CASSLLATGSTDTQYF,TGTGCCAGCAGCTTACTCGCGACCGGGAGCACAGATACGCAGTATTTT
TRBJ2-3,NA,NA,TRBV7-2,CASSPQDRAYTDTQYF,TGTGCCAGCAGCCCTCAGGACCGAGCCTACACAGATACGCAGTATTTT
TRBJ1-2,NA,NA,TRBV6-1,CASSAYRGQPFYGYTF,TGTGCCAGCAGTGCCTATAGAGGACAGCCCTTCTATGGCTACACCTTC
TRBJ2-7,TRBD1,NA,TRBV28,CASSASGTDFEQYF,TGTGCCAGCAGTGCCTCCGGGACAGACTTCGAGCAGTACTTC
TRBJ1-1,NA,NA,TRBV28,CASSLNSRSEAFF,TGTGCCAGCAGTTTAAATAGCCGGTCTGAAGCTTTCTTT
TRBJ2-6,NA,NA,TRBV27,CASSLYRVSGANVLTF,TGTGCCAGCAGTTTATACAGGGTCAGCGGGGCCAACGTCCTGACTTTC